This T cell receptor beta chain was sequenced in a study of radiotherapy plus CTLA-4 blockade in lung cancer. The wider study: Disease control was seen in 31% of patients, objective responses in roughly 17%.

Produced via immunoSEQ multiplex PCR; TCRdb's table is partial and in-frame only. The repertoire holds under 55,000 clones, roughly 80% seen once, with 2.5% to 4% in the top ten. J gave up 5 bases and V 5 bases, and 3 bases lay outside the gene matches. Germline CDR1 and CDR2: SGHVS and FNYEAQ. The CDR3 runs 14 residues. In chemo-refractory metastatic non-small-cell lung cancer, patients got ipilimumab CTLA-4 blockade together with focal radiation. This TCR derives from a human donor with non-small cell lung cancer who had a partial response to radiotherapy plus ipilimumab. The genes are TRBV7-6 and TRBJ1-6, with 7 bases fitting TRBD1. The input for sequencing was peripheral blood, taken from a patient treated with radiotherapy plus ipilimumab. The CDR3, as DNA: TGTGCCAGCAGCCGGGACAGAGATAATTCACCCCTCCACTTT. Translating it yields CASSRDRDNSPLHF.